This TCR beta chain came from a study of T-cell reconstitution after alpha-beta-depleted transplantation in children. The germline V gene has CDR1 MNHEY and CDR2 SVGEGT. The CDR3 loop spans 14 amino acids. Trimming pared 0 bases from V and 7 bases from J, leaving 9 bases between. During its preparation, the TCRbeta library received unique molecular identifiers. TCRdb ran MiXCR on the PCR reads and lists one entry per CDR3 protein. The data hold approximately 500,000 distinct CDR3 sequences, with over 9.5% observed a single time. The specimen comprised PBMCs, sampled before TCRalphabeta/CD19-depleted stem cell transplant. This TCR was recovered from a child younger than 10 with inherited bone marrow failure, due to receive a stem cell transplant. The chain uses TRBV6-2 or TRBV6-3 and TRBJ2-2; D is ambiguous. This CDR3 reads CASSYSTVVGELFF. The CDR3 nucleotides are TGTGCCAGCAGTTACTCGACGGTCGTCGGGGAGCTGTTTTTT.